This is a list of T cell receptor beta chains from one sample in a study of blood T cell repertoires in COVID-19. The method was immunoSEQ multiplex PCR; TCRdb's version includes in-frame clones alone and lacks a portion of them. Of approximately 70,000 clones in the sample, about 81% were seen once. What was sequenced was peripheral blood. The origin of the receptors is a human donor in a cohort sampled during active COVID-19. CDR3s include the opening cysteine and the closing phenylalanine or tryptophan.

v_call | cdr3_aa
TRBV7-2 | CASSRGNQETQYF
TRBV2 | CASSRTSVYNEQFF
TRBV13 | CASRTGGAGANVLTF
TRBV5-4 | CASSSGQGADTQYF
TRBV7-9 | CASRGQGDYGYTF
TRBV9 | CASSVDGSNQPQHF
TRBV3-1/TRBV3-2 | CASSQAGQTAKAEAFF
TRBV7-9 | CASLRTGGNTEAFF
TRBV7-3 | CASSFRGTGVSGANVLTF
TRBV19 | CASRSDTEAFF
TRBV6-1 | CASSEAGGDEQYF
TRBV24-1 | CANPGRSRCPLNEKLFF
TRBV18 | CASSPPSGGPSGTYEQYF
TRBV9 | CASSNRQGFSYEQYF
TRBV3-1/TRBV3-2 | CASWDRGEPHGYTF
TRBV6-1 | CASSELARVFF
TRBV7-2 | CASSAIYSSYEQYF